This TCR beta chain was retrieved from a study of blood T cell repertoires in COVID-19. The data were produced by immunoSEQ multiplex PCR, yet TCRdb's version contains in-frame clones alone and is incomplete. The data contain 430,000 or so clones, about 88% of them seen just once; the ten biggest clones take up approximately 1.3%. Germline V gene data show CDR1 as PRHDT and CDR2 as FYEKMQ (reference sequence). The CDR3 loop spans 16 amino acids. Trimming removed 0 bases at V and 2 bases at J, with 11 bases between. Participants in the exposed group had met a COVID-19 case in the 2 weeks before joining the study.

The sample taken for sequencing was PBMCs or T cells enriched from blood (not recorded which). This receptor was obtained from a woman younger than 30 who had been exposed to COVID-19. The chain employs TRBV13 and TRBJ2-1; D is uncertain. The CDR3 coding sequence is TGTGCCAGCAGCTTAGGACTCGACACGGCCTACAATGAGCAGTTCTTC. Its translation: CASSLGLDTAYNEQFF.